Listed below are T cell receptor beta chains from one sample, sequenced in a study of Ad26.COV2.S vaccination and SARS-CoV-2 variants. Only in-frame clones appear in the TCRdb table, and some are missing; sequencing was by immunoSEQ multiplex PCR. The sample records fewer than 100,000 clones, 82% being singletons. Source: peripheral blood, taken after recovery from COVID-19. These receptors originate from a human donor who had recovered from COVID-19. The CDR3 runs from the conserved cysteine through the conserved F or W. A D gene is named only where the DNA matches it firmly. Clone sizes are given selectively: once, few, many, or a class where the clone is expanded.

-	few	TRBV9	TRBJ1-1	TGTGCCAGCAGCTTCAAGGACGGACCGGGAGCTTTCTTT	CASSFKDGPGAFF
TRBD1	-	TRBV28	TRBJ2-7	TGTGCCAGCAGTCGAGGGGGCGAACAGTACTTC	CASSRGGEQYF
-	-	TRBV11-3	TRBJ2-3	TGTGCCAGCAGCTTAAGGGGGGACACAGATACGCAGTATTTT	CASSLRGDTDTQYF
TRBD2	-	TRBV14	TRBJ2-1	TGTGCCAGCAGCCCCGTAGCGGGATGGGGAAACAATGAGCAGTTCTTC	CASSPVAGWGNNEQFF
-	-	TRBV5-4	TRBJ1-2	TGTGCCAGCAGCTTGGCCGTAGTAGGGGCTGGCTACACCTTC	CASSLAVVGAGYTF
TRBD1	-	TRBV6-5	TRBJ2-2	TGTGCCAGCAGTTACGACAGGGCGGGCACCGGGGAGCTGTTTTTT	CASSYDRAGTGELFF
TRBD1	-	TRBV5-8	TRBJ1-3	TGTGCCAGCAGCTTTGGGACAGGGTCTGGAAACACCATATATTTT	CASSFGTGSGNTIYF
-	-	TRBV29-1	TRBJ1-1	TGCAGCGTTGAGGTTTTTAACACTGAAGCTTTCTTT	CSVEVFNTEAFF
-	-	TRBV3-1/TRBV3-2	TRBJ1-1	TGTGCCAGCAGCCACTGGGCGAACACTGAAGCTTTCTTT	CASSHWANTEAFF
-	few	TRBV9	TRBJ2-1	TGTGCCAGCAGCGTAGCCTCAATACCGAATGAGCAGTTCTTC	CASSVASIPNEQFF
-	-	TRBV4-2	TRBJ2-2	TGTGCCAGCCAGTACACGAACACCGGGGAGCTGTTTTTT	CASQYTNTGELFF
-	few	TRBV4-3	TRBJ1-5	TGCGCCAGCAGCCAAGATTGGGGAGGCGGACAGCCCCAGCATTTT	CASSQDWGGGQPQHF
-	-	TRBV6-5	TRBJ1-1	TGTGCCACCAGGGTGAGGAACACTGAAGCTTTCTTT	CATRVRNTEAFF
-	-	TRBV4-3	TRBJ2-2	TGCGCCAGCAGCCAAGAGGAAGGATTCACCGGGGAGCTGTTTTTT	CASSQEEGFTGELFF
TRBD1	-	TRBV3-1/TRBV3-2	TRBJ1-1	TGTGCCAGCAGCGAGGACAGGGGTCACTTCATGAACACTGAAGCTTTCTTT	CASSEDRGHFMNTEAFF
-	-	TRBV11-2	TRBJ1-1	TGTGCCAGCAGCTTAGAATCCGGCAGGGCTGGCGCTGAAGCTTTCTTT	CASSLESGRAGAEAFF
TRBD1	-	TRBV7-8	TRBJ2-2	TGTGCCAGCAGAAGGGACAGCTCGAACACCGGGGAGCTGTTTTTT	CASRRDSSNTGELFF